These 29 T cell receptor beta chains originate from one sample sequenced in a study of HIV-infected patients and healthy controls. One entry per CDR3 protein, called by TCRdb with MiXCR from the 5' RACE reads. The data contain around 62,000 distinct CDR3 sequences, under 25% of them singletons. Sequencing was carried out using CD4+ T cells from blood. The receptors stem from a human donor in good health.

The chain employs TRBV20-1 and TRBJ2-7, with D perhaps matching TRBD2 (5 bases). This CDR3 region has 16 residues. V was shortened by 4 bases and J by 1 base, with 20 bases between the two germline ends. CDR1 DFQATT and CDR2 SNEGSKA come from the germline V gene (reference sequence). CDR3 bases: TGCAGTGCTAACCGAAGGACTGACCCCCGATCCTACGAGCAGTACTTC. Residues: CSANRRTDPRSYEQYF.

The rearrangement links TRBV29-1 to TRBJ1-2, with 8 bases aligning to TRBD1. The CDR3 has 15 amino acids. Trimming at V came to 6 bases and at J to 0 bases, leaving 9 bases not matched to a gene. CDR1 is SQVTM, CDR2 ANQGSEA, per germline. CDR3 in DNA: TGCAGCGTGGGAAACAGGGGGTCGTCTAACTATGGCTACACCTTC. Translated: CSVGNRGSSNYGYTF.

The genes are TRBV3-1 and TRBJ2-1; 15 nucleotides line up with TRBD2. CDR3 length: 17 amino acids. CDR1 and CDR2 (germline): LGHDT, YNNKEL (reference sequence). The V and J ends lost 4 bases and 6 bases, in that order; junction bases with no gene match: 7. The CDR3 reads CASSLRRTSGGGNEQFF. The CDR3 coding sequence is TGTGCCAGCAGCCTTAGACGGACTAGCGGGGGGGGCAATGAGCAGTTCTTC.

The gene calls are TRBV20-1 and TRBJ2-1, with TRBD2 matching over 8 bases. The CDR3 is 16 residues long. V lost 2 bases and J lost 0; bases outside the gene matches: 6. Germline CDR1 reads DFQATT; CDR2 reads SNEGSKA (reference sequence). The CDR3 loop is CSARFTRGGSYNEQFF. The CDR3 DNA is TGCAGTGCTAGATTCACTCGGGGGGGCTCCTACAATGAGCAGTTCTTC.

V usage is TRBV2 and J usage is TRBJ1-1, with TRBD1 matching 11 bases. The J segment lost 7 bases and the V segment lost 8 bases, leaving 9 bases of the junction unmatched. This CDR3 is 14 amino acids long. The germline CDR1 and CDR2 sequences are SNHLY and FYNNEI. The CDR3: CASCGDRGLGEAFF. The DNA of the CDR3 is TGTGCCAGCTGCGGGGACAGGGGGTTGGGTGAAGCTTTCTTT.

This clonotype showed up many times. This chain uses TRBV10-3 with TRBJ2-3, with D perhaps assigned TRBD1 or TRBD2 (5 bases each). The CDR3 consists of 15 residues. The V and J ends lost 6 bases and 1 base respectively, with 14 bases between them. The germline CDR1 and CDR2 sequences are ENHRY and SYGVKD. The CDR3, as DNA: TGTGCCATCAGCACCGGGACCTCAGGCACAGATACGCAGTATTTT. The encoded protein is CAISTGTSGTDTQYF.

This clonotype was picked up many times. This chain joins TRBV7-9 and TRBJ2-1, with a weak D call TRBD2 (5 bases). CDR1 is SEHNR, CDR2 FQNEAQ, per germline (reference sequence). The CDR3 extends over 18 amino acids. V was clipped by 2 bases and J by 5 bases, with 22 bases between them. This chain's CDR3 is CASSLSGSPLSRNNEQFF. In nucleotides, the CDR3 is TGTGCCAGCAGCTTAAGTGGGAGTCCTCTTTCCAGAAACAATGAGCAGTTCTTC.

The CDR3 nucleotides are TGCGCCAGCAGCCAAGACAGGACTGAAGCTTTCTTT. Translation gives CASSQDRTEAFF. J is TRBJ1-1 and V is TRBV4-1; D remains unclear. V lost 0 bases and J lost 5, with 4 bases in between. The CDR3 spans 12 residues. Germline CDR1 reads MGHRA; CDR2 reads YSYEKL.

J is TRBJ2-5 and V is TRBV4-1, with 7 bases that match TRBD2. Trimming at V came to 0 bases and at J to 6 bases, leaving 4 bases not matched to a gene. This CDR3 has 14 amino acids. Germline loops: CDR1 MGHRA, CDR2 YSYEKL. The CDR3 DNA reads TGCGCCAGCAGCCAAGACGCGGGAGAAAAGACCCAGTACTTC. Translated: CASSQDAGEKTQYF.

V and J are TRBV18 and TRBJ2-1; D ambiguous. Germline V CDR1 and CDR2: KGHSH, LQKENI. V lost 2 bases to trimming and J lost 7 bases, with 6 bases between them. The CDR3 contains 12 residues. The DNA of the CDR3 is TGTGCCAGCTCACCAGCCGGGAATGAGCAGTTCTTC. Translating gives CASSPAGNEQFF.

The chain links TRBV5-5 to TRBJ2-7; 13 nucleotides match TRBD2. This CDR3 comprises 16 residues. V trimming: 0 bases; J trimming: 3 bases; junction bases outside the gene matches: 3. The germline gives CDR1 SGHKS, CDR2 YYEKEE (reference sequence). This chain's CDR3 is CASSLGRLAGGYEQYF. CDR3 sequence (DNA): TGTGCCAGCAGCTTGGGGCGACTAGCGGGGGGCTACGAGCAGTACTTC.

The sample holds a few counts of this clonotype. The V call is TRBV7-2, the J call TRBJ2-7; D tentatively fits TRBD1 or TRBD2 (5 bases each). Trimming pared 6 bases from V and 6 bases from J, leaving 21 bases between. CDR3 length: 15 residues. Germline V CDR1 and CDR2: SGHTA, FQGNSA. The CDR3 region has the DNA TGTGCCAGCAGGGAGAGGGTTGGGGCGGTCGGCGAGCAGTACTTC. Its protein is CASRERVGAVGEQYF. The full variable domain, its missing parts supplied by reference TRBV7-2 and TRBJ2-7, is GAGVSQSPSNKVTEKGKDVELRCDPISGHTALYWYRQSLGQGLEFLIYFQGNSAPDKSGLPSDRFSAERTGGSVSTLTIQRTQQEDSAVYLCASRERVGAVGEQYFGPGTRLTVT.

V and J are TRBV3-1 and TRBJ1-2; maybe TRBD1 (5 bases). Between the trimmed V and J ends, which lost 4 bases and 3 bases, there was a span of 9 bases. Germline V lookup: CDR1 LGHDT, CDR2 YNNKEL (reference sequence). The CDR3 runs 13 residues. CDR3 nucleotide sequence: TGTGCCAGCAGCCGGGACGGCCACTATGGCTACACCTTC. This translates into CASSRDGHYGYTF.

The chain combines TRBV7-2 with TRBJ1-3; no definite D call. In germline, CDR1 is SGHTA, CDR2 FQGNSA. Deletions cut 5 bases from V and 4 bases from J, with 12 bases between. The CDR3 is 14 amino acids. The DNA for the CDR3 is TGTGCCAGCAGCCCCAATGGAGGCGGAAACACCATATATTTT. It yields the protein CASSPNGGGNTIYF.

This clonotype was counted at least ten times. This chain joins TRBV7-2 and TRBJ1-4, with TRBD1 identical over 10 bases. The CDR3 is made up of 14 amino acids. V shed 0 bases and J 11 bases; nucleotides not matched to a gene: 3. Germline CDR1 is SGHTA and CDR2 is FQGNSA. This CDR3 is CASSLAGTGDKLFF. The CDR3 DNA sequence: TGTGCCAGCAGCTTAGCTGGGACAGGGGACAAACTGTTTTTT.

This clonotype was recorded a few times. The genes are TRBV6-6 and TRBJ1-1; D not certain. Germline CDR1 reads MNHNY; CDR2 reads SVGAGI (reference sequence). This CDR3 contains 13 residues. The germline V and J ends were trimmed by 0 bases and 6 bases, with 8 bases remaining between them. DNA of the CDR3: TGTGCCAGCAGTTACTCATGGGATGCTGAAGCTTTCTTT. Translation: CASSYSWDAEAFF.

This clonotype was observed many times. Here the CDR3 DNA reads TGCAGTGCCAGGGCCGACACAGATACGCAGTATTTT. Translation: CSARADTDTQYF. The genes are TRBV20-1 and TRBJ2-3; D is perhaps TRBD1 (5 bases). The CDR3 is made up of 12 amino acids. CDR1 and CDR2 from the germline V gene are DFQATT and SNEGSKA (reference sequence). The V and J ends lost 6 bases and 2 bases respectively, with 9 bases between them.

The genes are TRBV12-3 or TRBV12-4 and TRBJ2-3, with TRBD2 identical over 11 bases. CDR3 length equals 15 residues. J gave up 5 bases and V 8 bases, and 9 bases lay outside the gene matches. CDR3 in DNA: TGTGCCAGCTCCCTATCTGGGACTAGCGGAGATACGCAGTATTTT. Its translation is CASSLSGTSGDTQYF.

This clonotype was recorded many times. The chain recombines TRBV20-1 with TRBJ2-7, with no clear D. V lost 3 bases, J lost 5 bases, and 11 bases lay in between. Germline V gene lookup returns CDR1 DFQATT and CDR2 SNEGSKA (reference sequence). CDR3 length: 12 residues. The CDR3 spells CSASRNGDEQYF. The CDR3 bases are TGCAGTGCTAGCAGGAATGGAGACGAGCAGTACTTC.

CDR3 in DNA: TGCAGTGCTAGATTAGACGAGTTAATTACTGAAGCTTTCTTT. This sequence encodes CSARLDELITEAFF. This rearrangement joins TRBV20-1 to TRBJ1-1; D is unresolved. This CDR3 has 14 residues. With 2 bases removed from V and 5 bases from J, the gap between germline ends came to 15 bases. CDR1 DFQATT and CDR2 SNEGSKA come from the germline V gene (reference sequence).

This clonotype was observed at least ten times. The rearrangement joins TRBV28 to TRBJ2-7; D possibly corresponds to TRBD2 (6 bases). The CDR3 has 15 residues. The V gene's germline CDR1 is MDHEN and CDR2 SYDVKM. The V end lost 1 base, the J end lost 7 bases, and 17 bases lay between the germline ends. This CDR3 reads CASSLSRRDLREQYF. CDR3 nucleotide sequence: TGTGCCAGCAGTTTATCTAGGCGGGATCTAAGGGAGCAGTACTTC. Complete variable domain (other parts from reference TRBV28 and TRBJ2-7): DVKVTQSSRYLVKRTGEKVFLECVQDMDHENMFWYRQDPGLGLRLIYFSYDVKMKEKGDIPEGYSVSREKKERFSLILESASTNQTSMYLCASSLSRRDLREQYFGPGTRLTVT.

The CDR3 spells CASSPIAGGPYNEQFF. The CDR3 coding sequence is TGTGCCAGTAGTCCCATAGCGGGAGGTCCGTACAATGAGCAGTTCTTC. The chain links TRBV19 to TRBJ2-1; 10 bases align to TRBD2. Trimming cost V 5 bases and J 4 bases; bases outside gene matches: 8. From germline, CDR1 is LNHDA and CDR2 SQIVND (reference sequence). The CDR3 has 16 residues.

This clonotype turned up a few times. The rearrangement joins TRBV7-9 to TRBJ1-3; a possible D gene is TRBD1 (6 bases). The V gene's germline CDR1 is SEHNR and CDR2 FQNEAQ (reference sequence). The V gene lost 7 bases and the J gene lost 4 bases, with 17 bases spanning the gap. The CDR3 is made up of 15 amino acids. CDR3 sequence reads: CASTPPGTRGNTIYF. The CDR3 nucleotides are TGTGCCAGCACCCCACCCGGGACAAGGGGAAACACCATATATTTT.

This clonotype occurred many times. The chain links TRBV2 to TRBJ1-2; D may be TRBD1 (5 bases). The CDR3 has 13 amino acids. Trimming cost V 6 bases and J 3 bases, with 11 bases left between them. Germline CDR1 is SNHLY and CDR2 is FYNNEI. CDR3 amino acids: CASRGEVDYGYTF. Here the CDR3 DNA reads TGTGCCAGCAGGGGGGAGGTCGACTATGGCTACACCTTC. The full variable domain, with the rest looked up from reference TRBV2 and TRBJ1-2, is EPEVTQTPSHQVTQMGQEVILRCVPISNHLYFYWYRQILGQKVEFLVSFYNNEISEKSEIFDDQFSVERPDGSNFTLKIRSTKLEDSAMYFCASRGEVDYGYTFGSGTRLTVV.

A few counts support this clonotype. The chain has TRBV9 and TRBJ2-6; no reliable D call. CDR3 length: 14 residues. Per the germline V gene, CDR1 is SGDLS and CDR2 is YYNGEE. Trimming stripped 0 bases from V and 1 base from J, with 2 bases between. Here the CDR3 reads CASSVGSGANVLTF. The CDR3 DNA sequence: TGTGCCAGCAGCGTAGGATCTGGGGCCAACGTCCTGACTTTC.

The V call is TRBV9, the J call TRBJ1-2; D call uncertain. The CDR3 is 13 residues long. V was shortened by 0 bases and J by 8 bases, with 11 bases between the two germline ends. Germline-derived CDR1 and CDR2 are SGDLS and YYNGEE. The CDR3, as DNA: TGTGCCAGCAGCGTAGACCCCGAGAGGGGCTACACCTTC. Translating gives CASSVDPERGYTF.

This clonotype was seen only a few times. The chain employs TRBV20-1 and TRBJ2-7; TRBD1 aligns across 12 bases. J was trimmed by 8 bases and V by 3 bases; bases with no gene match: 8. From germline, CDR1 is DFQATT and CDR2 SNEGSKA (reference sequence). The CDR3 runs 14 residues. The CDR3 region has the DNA TGCAGTGCTAGGGCCGGGACAGGGGGCGGAAAGCAGTACTTC. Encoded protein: CSARAGTGGGKQYF.

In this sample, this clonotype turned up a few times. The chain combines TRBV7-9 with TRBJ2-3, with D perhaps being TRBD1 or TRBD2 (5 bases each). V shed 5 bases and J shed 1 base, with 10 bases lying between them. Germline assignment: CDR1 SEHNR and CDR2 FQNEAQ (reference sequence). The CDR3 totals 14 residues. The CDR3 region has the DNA TGTGCCAGCAGCCCCATGGGGGGCACAGATACGCAGTATTTT. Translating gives CASSPMGGTDTQYF.

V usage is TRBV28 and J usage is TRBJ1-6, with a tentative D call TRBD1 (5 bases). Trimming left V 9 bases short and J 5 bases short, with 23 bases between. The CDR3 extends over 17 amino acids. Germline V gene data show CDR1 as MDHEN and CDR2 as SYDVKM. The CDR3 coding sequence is TGTGCCAGTTCGATGCCAATGGTCGGGGGGGATAATTCACCCCTCCACTTT. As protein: CASSMPMVGGDNSPLHF.